These T cell receptor beta chains were read from a single sample in a study of T cell changes during pregnancy in multiple sclerosis. Generated by immunoSEQ multiplex PCR, the TCRdb table keeps only in-frame clones and is missing some. The data contain some 100,000 clones, approximately 94% of them seen just once; the ten biggest clones take up 1% to 1.5%. Specimen: peripheral blood, collected in the second trimester of pregnancy. These receptors all stem from a female donor with multiple sclerosis, enrolled in a pregnancy study. Each CDR3 is given with its conserved first and last residue. D genes are given only for firm matches. Clone size, where shown, is once, few, many, or a class for clones that have expanded.

clone size: -; D gene: -; V gene: TRBV29-1; J gene: TRBJ1-1; CDR3 protein: CSVTGGTEAFF; CDR3 DNA: TGCAGCGTTACGGGGGGAACTGAAGCTTTCTTT
clone size: few; D gene: -; V gene: TRBV9; J gene: TRBJ1-3; CDR3 protein: CASTRTDGNTIYF; CDR3 DNA: TGTGCCAGCACCAGGACAGACGGAAACACCATATATTTT
clone size: -; D gene: -; V gene: TRBV5-1; J gene: TRBJ2-5; CDR3 protein: CASSFSGQETQYF; CDR3 DNA: TGCGCCAGCAGCTTCAGCGGTCAAGAGACCCAGTACTTC
clone size: -; D gene: -; V gene: TRBV7-8; J gene: TRBJ2-7; CDR3 protein: CASSPNRFTPYEQYF; CDR3 DNA: TGTGCCAGCAGCCCAAACAGGTTTACCCCCTACGAGCAGTACTTC
clone size: -; D gene: -; V gene: TRBV15; J gene: TRBJ2-1; CDR3 protein: CATGQALSYNEQFF; CDR3 DNA: TGTGCCACCGGTCAGGCCCTCTCCTACAATGAGCAGTTCTTC
clone size: -; D gene: -; V gene: TRBV27; J gene: TRBJ1-4; CDR3 protein: CASSLTGRGREKLFF; CDR3 DNA: TGTGCCAGCAGTCTTACAGGGAGGGGGAGAGAAAAACTGTTTTTT
clone size: once; D gene: -; V gene: TRBV19; J gene: TRBJ1-5; CDR3 protein: CASSTDIGDQPQHF; CDR3 DNA: TGTGCCAGTAGTACAGACATTGGAGATCAGCCCCAGCATTTT
clone size: -; D gene: TRBD1; V gene: TRBV28; J gene: TRBJ2-2; CDR3 protein: CASSSGQADTGELFF; CDR3 DNA: TGTGCCAGCAGCTCTGGACAGGCAGACACCGGGGAGCTGTTTTTT
clone size: -; D gene: -; V gene: TRBV2; J gene: TRBJ2-3; CDR3 protein: CASSVGGAGWNTQYF; CDR3 DNA: TGTGCCAGCAGCGTAGGGGGGGCAGGCTGGAATACGCAGTATTTT
clone size: -; D gene: -; V gene: TRBV11-2; J gene: TRBJ2-7; CDR3 protein: CASSFAGPGYEQYF; CDR3 DNA: TGTGCCAGCAGCTTTGCGGGTCCAGGCTACGAGCAGTACTTC
clone size: -; D gene: TRBD2; V gene: TRBV23-1; J gene: TRBJ2-7; CDR3 protein: CASSPTGLAGEAVVEQYF; CDR3 DNA: TGCGCCAGCAGTCCGACGGGACTAGCGGGAGAAGCGGTCGTTGAGCAGTACTTC
clone size: -; D gene: TRBD2; V gene: TRBV27; J gene: TRBJ2-1; CDR3 protein: CASSRLAGWNEQFF; CDR3 DNA: TGTGCCAGCAGTCGGCTAGCGGGATGGAATGAGCAGTTCTTC
clone size: -; D gene: -; V gene: TRBV1; J gene: TRBJ1-6; CDR3 protein: CTSSQETRQGGNSPLHF; CDR3 DNA: TGCACCAGCAGCCAAGAAACCCGGCAGGGTGGGAATTCACCCCTCCACTTT
clone size: -; D gene: -; V gene: TRBV5-6; J gene: TRBJ1-2; CDR3 protein: CASSLVRMPMSYGYTF; CDR3 DNA: TGTGCCAGCAGCTTGGTGAGGATGCCGATGAGCTATGGCTACACCTTC
clone size: -; D gene: TRBD1; V gene: TRBV6-1; J gene: TRBJ2-7; CDR3 protein: CASKLGQGAYEQYF; CDR3 DNA: TGTGCCAGCAAATTGGGACAGGGGGCCTACGAGCAGTACTTC
clone size: -; D gene: TRBD1; V gene: TRBV5-1; J gene: TRBJ1-5; CDR3 protein: CASSLGTGGGSNQPQHF; CDR3 DNA: TGCGCCAGCAGCTTGGGTACAGGGGGCGGGAGCAATCAGCCCCAGCATTTT
clone size: -; D gene: -; V gene: TRBV6-1; J gene: TRBJ1-5; CDR3 protein: CASSELVGQPQHF; CDR3 DNA: TGTGCCAGCAGTGAGCTGGTCGGTCAGCCCCAGCATTTT
clone size: -; D gene: -; V gene: TRBV10-2; J gene: TRBJ2-3; CDR3 protein: CASSEGATDTQYF; CDR3 DNA: TGCGCCAGCAGTGAAGGGGCCACAGATACGCAGTATTTT
clone size: -; D gene: TRBD1; V gene: TRBV30; J gene: TRBJ2-7; CDR3 protein: CAWTPGRTGGTYEQYF; CDR3 DNA: TGTGCCTGGACCCCTGGGCGGACAGGGGGCACGTACGAGCAGTACTTC
clone size: -; D gene: TRBD1; V gene: TRBV5-1; J gene: TRBJ1-1; CDR3 protein: CASRSRFNQGQALNTEAFF; CDR3 DNA: TGCGCCAGCAGAAGCCGATTCAACCAGGGACAGGCTCTGAACACTGAAGCTTTCTTT
clone size: -; D gene: TRBD1; V gene: TRBV5-1; J gene: TRBJ2-7; CDR3 protein: CASSGTGTGDYEQYF; CDR3 DNA: TGCGCCAGCAGCGGTACCGGGACAGGGGATTACGAGCAGTACTTC
clone size: -; D gene: -; V gene: TRBV7-2; J gene: TRBJ1-6; CDR3 protein: CASSSTPGDSPLHF; CDR3 DNA: TGTGCCAGCAGCTCGACACCAGGCGATTCACCCCTCCACTTT
clone size: -; D gene: TRBD1; V gene: TRBV9; J gene: TRBJ1-1; CDR3 protein: CASSPNRGTEAFF; CDR3 DNA: TGTGCCAGCAGCCCAAACAGGGGGACTGAAGCTTTCTTT
clone size: -; D gene: -; V gene: TRBV7-9; J gene: TRBJ2-6; CDR3 protein: CASERVSSGANVLTF; CDR3 DNA: TGTGCCAGCGAGAGGGTCAGCTCTGGGGCCAACGTCCTGACTTTC
clone size: -; D gene: TRBD1; V gene: TRBV7-2; J gene: TRBJ2-7; CDR3 protein: CASSHTGARNSYEQYF; CDR3 DNA: TGTGCCAGCAGCCACACAGGGGCTCGCAACTCCTACGAGCAGTACTTC
clone size: -; D gene: -; V gene: TRBV11-1; J gene: TRBJ1-6; CDR3 protein: CASRRDTLIYNSPLHF; CDR3 DNA: TGTGCCAGCAGACGGGACACCTTGATATATAATTCACCCCTCCACTTT
clone size: -; D gene: TRBD2; V gene: TRBV7-2; J gene: TRBJ2-1; CDR3 protein: CASSLWGRVDEQFF; CDR3 DNA: TGTGCCAGCAGCTTATGGGGGAGGGTCGATGAGCAGTTCTTC